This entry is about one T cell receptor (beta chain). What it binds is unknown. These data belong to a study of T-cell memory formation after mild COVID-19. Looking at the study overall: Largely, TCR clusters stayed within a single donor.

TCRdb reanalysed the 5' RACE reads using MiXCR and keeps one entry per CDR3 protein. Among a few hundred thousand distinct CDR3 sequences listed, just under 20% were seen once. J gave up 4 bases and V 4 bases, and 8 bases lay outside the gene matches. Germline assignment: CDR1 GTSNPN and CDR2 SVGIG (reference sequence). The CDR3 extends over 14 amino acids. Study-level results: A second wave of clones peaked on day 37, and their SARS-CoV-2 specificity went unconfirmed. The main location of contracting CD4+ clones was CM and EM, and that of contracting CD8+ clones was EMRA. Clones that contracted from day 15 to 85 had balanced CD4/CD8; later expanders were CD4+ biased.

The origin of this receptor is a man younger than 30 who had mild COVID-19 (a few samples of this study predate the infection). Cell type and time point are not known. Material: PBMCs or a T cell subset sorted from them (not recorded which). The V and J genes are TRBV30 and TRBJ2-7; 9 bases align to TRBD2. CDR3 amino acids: CAWTGKRGDYEQYF. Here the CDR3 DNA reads TGTGCCTGGACCGGCAAGCGGGGGGATTACGAGCAGTACTTC.